This entry features one T cell receptor (beta chain) sequence. A clone one base away is much larger, so this may be a read error. This record belongs to a study of blood T cells in healthy people across ages. Primers used in a second PCR of about 6 to 12 cycles were a sample-barcoded 5' primer and a J-beta primer mix. Every molecule of cDNA carried a tag from a template-switch adaptor with 12 random nucleotides. Each single sample gave us at least 2.5 million CDR3-containing paired-end reads. One entry per CDR3 protein, called by TCRdb with MiXCR from the 5' RACE reads. The sample yields roughly 2 million distinct CDR3 sequences, around half seen once. The CDR3 extends over 14 amino acids. V was shortened by 5 bases and J by 0 bases, with 9 bases between the two germline ends. Every participating donor contributed about 10 milliliters of peripheral blood through a draw. Per sample, extraction of total RNA gave at least 5.5 micrograms in every case.

The sample taken for sequencing was blood. The chain employs TRBV12-3 or TRBV12-4 and TRBJ2-3, with D hard to call. This receptor was identified in a woman aged 40 to 50 in good health. The CDR3, as DNA: TGTGCCAGCAGTCCGGTTCTTAGCACAGATACGCAGTATTTT. Translated: CASSPVLSTDTQYF.